This T cell receptor (beta chain) was found in a study of blood T cell repertoires in COVID-19. Original processing notes: Cell counts per sample came from amplifying reference gene primers. Generated by immunoSEQ multiplex PCR, the TCRdb table keeps only in-frame clones and is missing some. Clone size and V and J calls were adopted from that table, with D and trimming inferred from the DNA. The sample records about 260,000 clones, approximately 89% being singletons. V lost 4 bases and J 7 bases, leaving 18 bases between the germline ends. This CDR3 spans 15 amino acids. Germline loops: CDR1 SGHRS, CDR2 YFSETQ.

The V call is TRBV5-1, the J call TRBJ2-1; possible D gene TRBD1, 6 bases. The TCR originated in a man between 35 and 55 years old with active or convalescent COVID-19. Sequenced material: peripheral blood. The CDR3 is CASSTDRAGLNEQFF. For the CDR3, the DNA is TGCGCCAGCAGCACGGACAGAGCAGGGCTTAATGAGCAGTTCTTC.